Sequencing of this T cell receptor beta chain was carried out in a study of T cells in tumors after PD-1 blockade. Study background: Either cemiplimab 350 mg every 2 weeks or pembrolizumab 200 mg every 3 weeks was given. A subset received ongoing vismodegib 150 mg daily alongside anti-PD-1 therapy.

CDR3 length: 15 residues. V was pared by 2 bases and J by 2 bases, with 13 bases between. Per germline, CDR1 MNHNY and CDR2 SVGAGI (reference sequence). Tumor or blood genomic DNA was sequenced, with inputs of about 600 ng to 6,004 ng. Sequencing used immunoSEQ multiplex PCR; TCRdb keeps in-frame clones, though not all of them. The repertoire includes 14,000 to 15,000 clones, over 75% of them detected once, and approximately 24% sits in the top ten. Here the sequenced sample was PBMCs, taken after anti-PD-1 treatment. The chain has TRBV6-6 and TRBJ2-7; a weak D match, TRBD2 (5 bases). The TCR originated in a human donor with basal cell carcinoma. The CDR3 sequence: CASSYGRGPAYEQYF. The CDR3 DNA sequence: TGTGCCAGCAGTTACGGGCGAGGGCCAGCCTACGAGCAGTACTTC.